Described below is a single T cell receptor beta chain sequence and its context. Its target is not known. Sequencing used immunoSEQ multiplex PCR; TCRdb keeps in-frame clones, though not all of them. Found here are over 90,000 clones, 88% of them singletons; the top ten hold 20% to 25%. The data derive from a study of T cell responses to AZD1222 COVID-19 vaccine. Looking at the study overall: Second-dose intervals near 4 or 12 weeks were combined. Broader study findings: Donor demographics were predominantly white British with a female majority; clonal diversity may be underestimated. In all cases, repertoires were sampled only after the peak T cell response.

Trimming took 4 bases from V and 1 from J, leaving 19 bases between them. Germline V gene lookup returns CDR1 ENHRY and CDR2 SYGVKD. The CDR3 length is 18 residues. The chain is built from TRBV10-3 and TRBJ1-4; unclear D gene. The sequence derives from an adult in good health. Sequencing was performed on peripheral blood, taken on day 0 of AZD1222 vaccination. The CDR3 DNA sequence: TGTGCCATCAGTGGGCCGGGGAGAGGGAAAGGAACTAATGAAAAACTGTTTTTT. Translation: CAISGPGRGKGTNEKLFF.